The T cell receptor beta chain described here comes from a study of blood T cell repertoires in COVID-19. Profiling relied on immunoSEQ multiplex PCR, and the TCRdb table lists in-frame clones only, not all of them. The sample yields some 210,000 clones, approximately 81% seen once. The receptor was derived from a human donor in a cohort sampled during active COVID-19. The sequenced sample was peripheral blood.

CDR3 nucleotides: TGTGCCAGCAGCCTCGGGGGGAATTTGGAGCAGTACTTC. Encoded protein: CASSLGGNLEQYF. The rearrangement links TRBV25-1 to TRBJ2-7, with 7 bases fitting TRBD2. The CDR3 totals 13 residues. With V trimmed by 6 bases and J by 7 bases, 9 bases remained unmatched. CDR1 is MGHDK and CDR2 is SYGVNS in the germline V gene.